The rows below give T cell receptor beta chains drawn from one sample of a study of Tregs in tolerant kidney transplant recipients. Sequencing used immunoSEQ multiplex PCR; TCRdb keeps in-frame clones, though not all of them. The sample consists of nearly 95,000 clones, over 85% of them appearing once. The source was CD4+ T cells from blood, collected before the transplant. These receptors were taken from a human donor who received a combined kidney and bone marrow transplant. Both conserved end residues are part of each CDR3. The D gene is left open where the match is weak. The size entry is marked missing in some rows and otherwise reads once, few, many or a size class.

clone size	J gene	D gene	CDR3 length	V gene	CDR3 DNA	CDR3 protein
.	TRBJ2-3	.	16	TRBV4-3	TGCGCCAGCAGCCAAGAGCTCGCGGGCCGTTTTGATACGCAGTATTTT	CASSQELAGRFDTQYF
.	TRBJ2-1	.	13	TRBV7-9	TGTGCCAGCAGCCAAGATGAGGGTTTTGTGCAGTTCTTC	CASSQDEGFVQFF
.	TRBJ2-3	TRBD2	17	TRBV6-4	TGTGCCAGCAGTAATAGCGGGGGACTGATTAGCACAGATACGCAGTATTTT	CASSNSGGLISTDTQYF
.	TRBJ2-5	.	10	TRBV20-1	TGCAGTGCTACAGGGGAGACCCAGTACTTC	CSATGETQYF
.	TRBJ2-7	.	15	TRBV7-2	TGTGCCAGCAGCTTAGCACTGACTCACTCCTACGAGCAGTACTTC	CASSLALTHSYEQYF
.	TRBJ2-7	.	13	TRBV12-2	TGTGCAAGTCGCATCGACAGGGTCCACGAGCAGTACTTC	CASRIDRVHEQYF
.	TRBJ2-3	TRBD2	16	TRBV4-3	TGCGCCAGCAGCCAAGATCTAGCGGGAGGGCTGGATACGCAGTATTTT	CASSQDLAGGLDTQYF
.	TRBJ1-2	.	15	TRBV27	TGTGCCAGCAGTTTATTACAGGGTGCGAACTATGGCTACACCTTC	CASSLLQGANYGYTF
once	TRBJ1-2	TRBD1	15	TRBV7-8	TGTGCCAGCAGCTTTACAGGGGAAGGTGTCTATGGCTACACCTTC	CASSFTGEGVYGYTF
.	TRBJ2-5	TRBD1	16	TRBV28	TGTGCCAGCACAACTCCCGGGACAGGGCTCCAAGAGACCCAGTACTTC	CASTTPGTGLQETQYF
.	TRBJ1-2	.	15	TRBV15	TGTGCCACCAGCAGAGGACCGACAGGTAGAGTTGGCTACACCTTC	CATSRGPTGRVGYTF
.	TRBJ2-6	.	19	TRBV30	TGTGCCTGGAGTGTAACTCTGTTACAGGGTGGTGCTGGGGCCAACGTCCTGACTTTC	CAWSVTLLQGGAGANVLTF
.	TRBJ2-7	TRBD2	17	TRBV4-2	TGTGCCAGCAGCCAAGAACTTTCGACTAGCGGGGGGCTAGAGCAGTACTTC	CASSQELSTSGGLEQYF
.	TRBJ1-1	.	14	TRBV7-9	TGTGCCAGCAGCCGAGGACTACCGAACACTGAAGCTTTCTTT	CASSRGLPNTEAFF
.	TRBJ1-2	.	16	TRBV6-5	TGTGCCAGCAGTTACACGGCAGGGGCTTTTAACTATGGCTACACCTTC	CASSYTAGAFNYGYTF
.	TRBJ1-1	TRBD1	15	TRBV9	TGTGCCAGCAGCGCCAGGGACAGGCGATACACTGAAGCTTTCTTT	CASSARDRRYTEAFF
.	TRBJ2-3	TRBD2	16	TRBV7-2	TGTGCCAGCAGCTTAGGGCCGGGAGGACCTAAGGATACGCAGTATTTT	CASSLGPGGPKDTQYF
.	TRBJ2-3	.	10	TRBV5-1	TGCGCCAACCCACTGAGTACGCAGTATTTT	CANPLSTQYF
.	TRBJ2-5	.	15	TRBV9	TGTGCCAGCAGCGAGTCCCTACAGGGTCAAGAGACCCAGTACTTC	CASSESLQGQETQYF
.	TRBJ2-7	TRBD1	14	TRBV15	TGTGCCACCAGCCGGACAGGGCTATCGGGAGAGCAGTACTTC	CATSRTGLSGEQYF
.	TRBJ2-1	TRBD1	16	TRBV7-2	TGTGCCAGCAGCTTAGTTGGGACAGGCTCCTACAATGAGCAGTTCTTC	CASSLVGTGSYNEQFF
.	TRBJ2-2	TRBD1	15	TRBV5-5	TGTGCCAGCAGCTTGAGACAGGGCGCTACCGGGGAGCTGTTTTTT	CASSLRQGATGELFF
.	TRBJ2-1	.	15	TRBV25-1	TGTGCCAGCAGTGAGTCGGGTAGATCCTACAATGAGCAGTTCTTC	CASSESGRSYNEQFF